Reported below is one TCR beta chain. Its cognate antigen has yet to be identified. No quality values exist for individual bases; no much larger clone is one base distant. The collaborating institutions used their own protocols to collect whole blood in K2EDTA tubes. For TCRbeta analysis, collaborator samples were shipped as frozen whole blood, as isolated PBMCs, or as DNA extracted from either sample type. The data derive from a study of blood T cell repertoires in COVID-19 (dated by TCRdb to 2020 to 2021). At the level of the whole study: Samples from collaborators originated in the United States, Italy and Spain and spanned both the acute and convalescent phases of COVID-19. The prospective study material was composed of cDNA or gDNA derived from T cells, B-cell-depleted T cells, or PBMCs. The dataset comprised deeply sampled blood TCRbeta repertoires from subjects exposed to, actively infected with, or recovered from COVID-19. The repertoires were made available in a free public database intended to serve as a resource for research on the immune response to SARS-CoV-2. The samples were drawn from two sources: the first 160 participants of the ongoing ImmuneRACE study, and 1,254 subjects contributed by 6 global collaborators. The sample metadata nearly always contained a de-identified subject ID, COVID-19 status, age in years and sex. Where available, HLA class I and class II types were taken from metadata supplied by the sample provider and were not determined by assay-based typing.

V sheds 0 bases and J sheds 4 bases, leaving 9 bases between their ends. There are 13 amino acids in the CDR3, from cysteine to phenylalanine inclusive. The sequence is cut down to CDR3 DNA, 39 bases in frame from base 1. CDR1 and CDR2, looked up from the germline V gene (reference sequence), are GTSNPN and SVGIG. TCRbeta CDR3 regions were amplified from genomic DNA using the immunoSEQ Assay, a bias-controlled multiplex PCR. The study's own analysis went as follows. The number of nucleated cells in each sample was estimated from the amplification of reference gene primers within the assay. To quantify the absolute abundance of each unique TCRbeta CDR3 rearrangement, sequence reads were collapsed and filtered. For each sample, productive Simpson clonality was calculated as the square root of Simpson's diversity index over productive rearrangements. Sourced from immuneACCESS, this table was stored by TCRdb with only in-frame sequences that have V and J called. A share of the clones is absent; for the studies checked, an unresolved V gene accounts for under half, and the remainder has no known explanation. V, J and clone size derive from that table, while D and trimming were established from the DNA sequence. A total of fewer than 200,000 clones appear in this sample, 82% of them only once. Around 8% of the sample is held by the ten biggest clonotypes.

Study-level results and caveats: The quantity of clinical and demographic metadata differed by source and by participant and was supplied without curation.

Source material: peripheral blood. Recombination connected TRBV30 to TRBJ1-2, with TRBD1 as a weak D call on 5 bases. The TCR sequence derives from a woman in her seventies with acute or convalescent COVID-19. This receptor carries the CDR3 CAWSVGQTYGYTF. The sequenced DNA is TGTGCCTGGAGTGTGGGGCAGACCTATGGCTACACCTTC.